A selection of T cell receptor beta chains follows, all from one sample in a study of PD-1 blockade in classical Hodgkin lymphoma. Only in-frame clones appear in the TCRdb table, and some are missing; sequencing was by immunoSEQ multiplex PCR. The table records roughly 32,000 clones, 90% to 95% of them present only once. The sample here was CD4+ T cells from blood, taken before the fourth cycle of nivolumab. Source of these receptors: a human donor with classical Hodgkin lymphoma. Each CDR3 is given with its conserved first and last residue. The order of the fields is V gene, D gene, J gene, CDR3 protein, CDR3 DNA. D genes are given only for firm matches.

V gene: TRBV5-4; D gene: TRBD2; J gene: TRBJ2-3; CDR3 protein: CASSPDLAGVRDTQYF; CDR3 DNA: TGTGCCAGCAGCCCAGACCTAGCGGGAGTTAGGGATACGCAGTATTTT
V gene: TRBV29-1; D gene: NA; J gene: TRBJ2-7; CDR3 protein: CSVETPPSYEQYF; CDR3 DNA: TGCAGCGTTGAAACACCCCCATCCTACGAGCAGTACTTC
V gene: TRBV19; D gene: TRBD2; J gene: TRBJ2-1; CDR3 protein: CASSIRRGRLGDEQFF; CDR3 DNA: TGTGCCAGTAGTATTCGTCGCGGGAGGCTGGGGGATGAGCAGTTCTTC
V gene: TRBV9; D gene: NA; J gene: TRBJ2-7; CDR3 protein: CASSPNPAGQSSYEQYF; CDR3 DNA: TGTGCCAGCAGCCCAAACCCGGCAGGCCAAAGCTCCTACGAGCAGTACTTC
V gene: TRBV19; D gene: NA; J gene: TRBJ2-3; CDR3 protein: CASSIDSGGTDTQYF; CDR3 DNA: TGTGCCAGTAGTATTGATTCGGGTGGCACAGATACGCAGTATTTT
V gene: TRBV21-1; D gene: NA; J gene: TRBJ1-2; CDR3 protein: CASRAADRYDPDGYTF; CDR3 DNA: TGTGCCAGCAGGGCGGCCGACAGGTACGACCCAGATGGCTACACCTTC
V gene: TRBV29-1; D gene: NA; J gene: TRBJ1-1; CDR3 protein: CSVMDLKNTEAFF; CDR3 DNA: TGCAGCGTTATGGACCTGAAGAACACTGAAGCTTTCTTT
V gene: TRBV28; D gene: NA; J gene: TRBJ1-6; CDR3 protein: CASSLWTSNSPLHF; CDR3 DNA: TGTGCCAGCAGTTTATGGACATCTAATTCACCCCTCCACTTT
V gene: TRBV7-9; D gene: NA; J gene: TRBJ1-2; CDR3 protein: CASDAGVAYGYTF; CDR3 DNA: TGTGCCAGCGACGCGGGGGTTGCCTATGGCTACACCTTC
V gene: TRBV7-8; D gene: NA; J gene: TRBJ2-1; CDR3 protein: CASSSEGERLNEQFF; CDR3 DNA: TGTGCCAGCAGCTCGGAGGGGGAGCGGTTGAATGAGCAGTTCTTC
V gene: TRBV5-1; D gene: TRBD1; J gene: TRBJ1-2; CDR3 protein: CASSSGTGGINYGYTF; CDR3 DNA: TGCGCCAGCAGCTCCGGGACAGGGGGCATCAACTATGGCTACACCTTC
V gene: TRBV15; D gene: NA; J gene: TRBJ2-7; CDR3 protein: CATSRDPGRGTFYEQYF; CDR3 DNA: TGTGCCACCAGCAGAGATCCGGGACGCGGGACCTTCTACGAGCAGTACTTC
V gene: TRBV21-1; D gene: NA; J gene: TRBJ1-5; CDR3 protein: CASSNRGNQHF; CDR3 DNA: TGTGCCAGCAGCAACAGGGGGAACCAGCATTTT
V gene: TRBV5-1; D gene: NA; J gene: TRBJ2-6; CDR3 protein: CASSPGPSGANVLTF; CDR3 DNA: TGCGCCAGCAGCCCCGGGCCCTCTGGGGCCAACGTCCTGACTTTC
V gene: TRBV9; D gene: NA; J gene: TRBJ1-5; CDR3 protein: CASSARGTENQPQHF; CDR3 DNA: TGTGCCAGCAGCGCGCGTGGGACCGAAAATCAGCCCCAGCATTTT
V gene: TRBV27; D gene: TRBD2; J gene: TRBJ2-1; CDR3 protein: CASSFLAGGPVIFNEQFF; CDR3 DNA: TGTGCCAGCAGTTTCCTAGCGGGAGGGCCGGTAATTTTCAATGAGCAGTTCTTC